This T cell receptor (beta chain) was documented in a study of blood T cells in healthy people across ages. Study-level findings and limits: A conclusive naive versus antigen-experienced comparison was prevented by the unsorted PBMCs. Estimates of diversity drawn from one million T cells were considered underestimates. Aged donors had fewer naive CD4+ cells and lower diversity than long-lived donors.

Isolation yielded PBMCs, at least 7 million per sample, in every case. Sample-barcoded 5' priming and a J-beta primer mix drove a second PCR of about 6 to 12 cycles. TCRdb re-called the 5' RACE reads through MiXCR, storing one row per CDR3 protein. The sample lists over a million distinct CDR3 sequences; roughly 64% were seen once. Comment on this clonotype: Its matching antigen is unknown.

V lost 2 bases and J 8 bases, leaving 9 bases between the germline ends. Looked up from germline, CDR1 is SGHVS and CDR2 is FQNEAQ. The length of the CDR3 is 13 residues. The specimen was blood. This sequence joins TRBV7-8 and TRBJ1-4, with D perhaps TRBD1 (5 bases). The receptor was isolated from a man aged 18-30 years in good health. The CDR3 bases are TGTGCCAGCAGCTTAAGGCCAGGGGAAAAACTGTTTTTT. It yields the protein CASSLRPGEKLFF.